This TCR beta chain is drawn from a study of shared clonotypes between healthy human individuals. Across the whole study: Three plates each covered CD4 naive and memory; CD8 naive two, CD8 memory one.

TCRdb's table, derived via immunoSEQ multiplex PCR, lists solely in-frame clones and lacks some. This table has 2 million to 2.5 million clones, about 90% appearing once. As for this clone: Its cognate antigen is unknown.

Germline V lookup: CDR1 SGDLS, CDR2 YYNGEE. V shed 4 bases and J 2 bases; nucleotides not matched to a gene: 8. CDR3 length equals 15 residues. Findings and limits, study-wide: Clonotypes not shared had lower generation probabilities than those common to all four donors.

This clonotype was sampled from a man younger than 30 in good health. Some clones in this sample may be carry-over from other donors' samples. Material for sequencing was naive CD4+ T cells from PBMCs. As to subset: CD45RA+ positively selected. The rearrangement links TRBV9 to TRBJ1-2; 7 bases line up with TRBD1. This CDR3 is CASSRDSHQNYGYTF. The CDR3, as DNA: TGTGCCAGCAGCCGGGACAGCCATCAAAACTATGGCTACACCTTC.